This record concerns one TCR beta chain sequence. What it binds is unknown. This specimen belongs to a study of shared clonotypes between healthy human individuals. Study details: The plates for each donor numbered three CD4 naive, three CD4 memory, two CD8 naive and one CD8 memory. Study-wide results and caveats: Memory subsets generally showed lower estimated richness than naive subsets. The study found about 5% of naive CD4 clonotypes shared across a handful of donors.

TCRdb's table, derived via immunoSEQ multiplex PCR, lists solely in-frame clones and lacks some. The sample carries around 2.5 million clones, under 95% recorded once. Those who donated were healthy HIV-negative adults, with no recent acute infections or vaccinations reported. The receptor was derived from a man between 18 and 35 years old in good health. Some clones in this sample may be carry-over from other donors' samples. Sequenced material: naive CD4+ T cells from PBMCs. Specified subset: CD45RA+ positively selected.

CDR3 in amino acids: CASSTIRTAEAFF. CDR3 bases: TGTGCCAGCAGCACAATTAGGACTGCAGAAGCTTTCTTT. This chain uses TRBV5-5 with TRBJ1-1; D uncertain. The V end lost 4 bases, the J end lost 8 bases, and 15 bases lay between the germline ends. Germline CDR1 reads SGHKS; CDR2 reads YYEKEE (reference sequence). The CDR3 runs 13 residues. The entire variable domain, with the rest obtained from reference TRBV5-5 and TRBJ1-1, is as follows: DAGVTQSPTHLIKTRGQQVTLRCSPISGHKSVSWYQQVLGQGPQFIFQYYEKEERGRGNFPDRFSARQFPNYSSELNVNALLLGDSALYLCASSTIRTAEAFFGQGTRLTVV.